These T cell receptor beta chains were read from a single sample in a study of T cells after yellow fever vaccination. TCRdb called the 5' RACE reads again in MiXCR, with one record for every CDR3 protein. Of some 260,000 distinct CDR3 sequences listed, 5.2% are singletons. The material sequenced was CD4+ T cells sorted from PBMCs, taken on the day of the yellow fever booster vaccination. The receptor set was obtained from a man aged 18 to 35 who received the YFV17D yellow fever vaccine. Both conserved end residues are part of each CDR3. The D gene is left open where the match is weak. Clone size is given for some rows only: seen once, a few or many times, or a class if the clone is expanded.

abundance	d_gene	j_gene	v_gene	CDR3aa	CDR3nt
few	TRBD1	TRBJ2-5	TRBV19	CASGRQGGQETQYF	TGTGCCAGTGGAAGACAGGGGGGCCAAGAGACCCAGTACTTC
few	-	TRBJ1-4	TRBV6-1	CASSLQGGLSGLELFF	TGTGCCAGCAGCCTACAAGGCGGTTTGTCAGGGCTTGAACTGTTTTTT
many	-	TRBJ2-5	TRBV5-1	CASSLGRGQQETQYF	TGCGCCAGCAGCTTGGGCCGGGGTCAACAAGAGACCCAGTACTTC
-	TRBD1	TRBJ1-2	TRBV7-9	CASSLSGQGAVGYTF	TGTGCCAGCAGCTTATCGGGACAGGGGGCCGTTGGCTACACCTTC
many	-	TRBJ1-1	TRBV4-3	CASSQRDPHGLFF	TGCGCCAGCAGCCAACGGGACCCCCACGGGCTCTTCTTT
many	TRBD1	TRBJ1-2	TRBV6-6	CASSPRGQGVSGFGYTF	TGTGCCAGCAGCCCGCGGGGACAGGGGGTTTCGGGGTTTGGCTACACCTTC
few	TRBD1	TRBJ1-1	TRBV2	CASILTGGAVVTEAFF	TGTGCCAGCATTTTGACAGGGGGCGCGGTTGTCACTGAAGCTTTCTTT
few	-	TRBJ2-5	TRBV20-1	CSARGGAGQETQYF	TGCAGTGCTAGGGGGGGCGCGGGTCAAGAGACCCAGTACTTC
many	-	TRBJ2-3	TRBV15	CATSRDPADTQYF	TGTGCCACCAGCAGAGATCCGGCTGATACGCAGTATTTT
-	-	TRBJ2-7	TRBV5-6	CASSLGRYSYEQYF	TGTGCCAGCAGCTTGGGACGGTACTCCTACGAGCAGTACTTC
many	-	TRBJ2-2	TRBV7-3	CASRLDTNTGELFF	TGTGCCAGCCGACTGGATACGAACACCGGGGAGCTGTTTTTT
many	-	TRBJ2-5	TRBV7-6	CASSLEQSPPVQYF	TGTGCCAGCAGCTTAGAACAGTCTCCCCCGGTCCAGTACTTC
few	-	TRBJ1-2	TRBV18	CASSHGGGYTF	TGTGCCAGCTCGCACGGAGGTGGCTACACCTTC
-	-	TRBJ2-4	TRBV7-2	CASSSDQGGIQYF	TGTGCCAGCAGCTCAGACCAGGGAGGCATTCAGTACTTC
-	-	TRBJ1-5	TRBV29-1	CSVVVQGNNQPQHF	TGCAGCGTTGTCGTACAGGGTAACAATCAGCCCCAGCATTTT
many	TRBD1	TRBJ1-4	TRBV7-9	CAGSPKGQGGEKLFF	TGTGCCGGCAGCCCCAAGGGACAGGGCGGTGAAAAACTGTTTTTT
many	TRBD2	TRBJ2-2	TRBV7-3	CASSYGGTNTGELFF	TGTGCCAGCAGCTACGGGGGGACCAACACCGGGGAGCTGTTTTTT
few	-	TRBJ1-6	TRBV9	CASSVGGGGSPLHF	TGTGCCAGCAGCGTCGGGGGAGGGGGATCACCCCTCCACTTT
-	-	TRBJ2-3	TRBV20-1	CSARENRGSPDTQYF	TGCAGTGCTAGAGAAAACCGGGGAAGCCCAGATACGCAGTATTTT
many	-	TRBJ1-6	TRBV18	CASSPGVHDNSPLHF	TGTGCCAGCTCACCAGGGGTTCACGATAATTCACCCCTCCACTTT
-	-	TRBJ2-3	TRBV9	CASSVMLATSTDTQYF	TGTGCCAGCAGCGTAATGTTGGCCACTAGCACAGATACGCAGTATTTT
-	-	TRBJ2-1	TRBV5-6	CASSPPISRYNEQFF	TGTGCCAGCAGCCCCCCCATTAGTCGTTACAATGAGCAGTTCTTC
many	-	TRBJ1-1	TRBV18	CASSPPTGEAFF	TGTGCCAGCTCACCACCGACAGGTGAGGCTTTCTTT
many	TRBD2	TRBJ2-7	TRBV5-1	CASSPVAGGLYEQYF	TGCGCCAGCAGCCCGGTAGCGGGGGGGCTCTACGAGCAGTACTTC
-	TRBD2	TRBJ2-2	TRBV7-3	CASSWEGAGTGELFF	TGTGCCAGCAGCTGGGAGGGTGCGGGCACCGGGGAGCTGTTTTTT
few	-	TRBJ1-6	TRBV6-5	CASRTTASSYNSPLHF	TGTGCCAGCAGGACGACAGCAAGCTCCTATAATTCACCCCTCCACTTT
few	-	TRBJ1-6	TRBV30	CAWSQVFGSPLHF	TGTGCCTGGAGTCAGGTGTTCGGTTCACCCCTCCACTTT
many	-	TRBJ1-6	TRBV7-2	CASSSDNSPLHF	TGTGCCAGCAGCTCTGATAATTCACCCCTCCACTTT
-	-	TRBJ2-6	TRBV3-1	CASSQYTGSGANVLTF	TGTGCCAGCAGCCAGTATACAGGGTCTGGGGCCAACGTCCTGACTTTC
few	-	TRBJ1-1	TRBV5-8	CASSSHGEGSAFF	TGTGCCAGCAGCTCCCATGGGGAGGGTTCGGCTTTCTTT
few	-	TRBJ1-5	TRBV2	CASSVGGGGNQPQHF	TGTGCCAGCAGTGTCGGCGGAGGGGGCAATCAGCCCCAGCATTTT
-	TRBD2	TRBJ2-1	TRBV7-9	CASSPLGGTSGVNEQFF	TGTGCCAGCAGCCCTTTGGGGGGGACTAGCGGGGTCAATGAGCAGTTCTTC
many	-	TRBJ2-1	TRBV12-3/TRBV12-4	CASSTFVMNNEQFF	TGTGCCAGCAGTACGTTTGTGATGAACAATGAGCAGTTCTTC
few	-	TRBJ1-5	TRBV2	CASTRQANQPQHF	TGTGCCAGCACGAGACAGGCCAATCAGCCCCAGCATTTT
-	-	TRBJ2-1	TRBV7-8	CASSLIGGNYNEQFF	TGTGCCAGCAGCTTAATCGGGGGAAACTACAATGAGCAGTTCTTC
many	-	TRBJ2-7	TRBV5-4	CASSPAGQSYEQYF	TGTGCCAGCAGCCCCGCCGGACAGTCCTACGAGCAGTACTTC
-	TRBD1	TRBJ2-1	TRBV6-1	CASRAGTGYNEQFF	TGTGCCAGCAGGGCCGGGACAGGGTACAATGAGCAGTTCTTC
-	-	TRBJ1-2	TRBV7-2	CASSTQENGYTF	TGTGCCAGCAGCACGCAGGAGAATGGCTACACCTTC
few	-	TRBJ2-2	TRBV20-1	CSGRAPTTGELFF	TGCAGTGGTAGGGCCCCCACCACCGGGGAGCTGTTTTTT
-	TRBD2	TRBJ2-5	TRBV5-1	CASSSVAGEQETQYF	TGCGCCAGCAGCTCCGTAGCGGGGGAACAAGAGACCCAGTACTTC
-	TRBD1	TRBJ2-7	TRBV7-6	CASSLEAGTGRHEQYF	TGTGCCAGCAGCTTAGAAGCCGGGACAGGGAGACACGAGCAGTACTTC
few	-	TRBJ1-6	TRBV4-3	CASSQEPGSPLHF	TGCGCCAGCAGCCAAGAACCTGGTTCACCCCTCCACTTT
few	TRBD1	TRBJ1-2	TRBV5-6	CASSLQGQPYGYTF	TGTGCCAGCAGCCTACAGGGACAGCCATATGGCTACACCTTC
few	TRBD1	TRBJ2-3	TRBV5-4	CASSPGTGVRGDTQYF	TGTGCCAGCAGCCCGGGGACAGGGGTTCGGGGAGATACGCAGTATTTT
few	TRBD2	TRBJ2-3	TRBV7-2	CASSPPGLAGGITQYF	TGTGCCAGCAGCCCCCCGGGCCTAGCGGGGGGGATTACGCAGTATTTT
many	TRBD1	TRBJ1-2	TRBV7-9	CASSHSWGTGGFGYTF	TGTGCCAGCAGCCACAGCTGGGGGACAGGGGGCTTTGGCTACACCTTC
-	-	TRBJ2-7	TRBV20-1	CSARGPFQTEQYF	TGCAGTGCTCGGGGACCGTTTCAAACCGAGCAGTACTTC
many	TRBD1	TRBJ2-5	TRBV29-1	CSVLDRVKTQYF	TGCAGCGTGCTGGACAGGGTAAAGACCCAGTACTTC
few	-	TRBJ1-4	TRBV11-2	CASSSPWQRRSSKLFF	TGTGCCAGCAGCTCACCGTGGCAGAGAAGGAGCTCTAAACTGTTTTTT
-	-	TRBJ2-7	TRBV5-5	CASSPAAQFYEQYF	TGTGCCAGCAGCCCGGCCGCACAGTTTTACGAGCAGTACTTC
few	TRBD1	TRBJ2-5	TRBV20-1	CSARGSSQETQYF	TGCAGTGCCAGGGGGAGCTCCCAAGAGACCCAGTACTTC